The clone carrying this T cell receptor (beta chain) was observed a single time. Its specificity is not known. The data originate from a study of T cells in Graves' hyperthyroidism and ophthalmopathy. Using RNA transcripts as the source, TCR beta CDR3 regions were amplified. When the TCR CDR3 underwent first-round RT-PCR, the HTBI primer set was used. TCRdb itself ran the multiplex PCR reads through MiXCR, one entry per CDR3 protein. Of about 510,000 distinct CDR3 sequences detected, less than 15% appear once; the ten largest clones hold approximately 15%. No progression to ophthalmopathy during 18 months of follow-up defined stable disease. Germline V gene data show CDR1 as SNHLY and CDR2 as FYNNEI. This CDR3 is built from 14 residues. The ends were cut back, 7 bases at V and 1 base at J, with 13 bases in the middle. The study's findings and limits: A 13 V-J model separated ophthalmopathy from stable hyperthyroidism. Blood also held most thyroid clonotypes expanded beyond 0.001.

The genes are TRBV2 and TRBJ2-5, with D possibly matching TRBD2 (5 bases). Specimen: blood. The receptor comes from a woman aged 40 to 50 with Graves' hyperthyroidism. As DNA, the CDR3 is TGTGCCAGCACTTATTGGGGAGCCCAAGAGACCCAGTACTTC. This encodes CASTYWGAQETQYF.